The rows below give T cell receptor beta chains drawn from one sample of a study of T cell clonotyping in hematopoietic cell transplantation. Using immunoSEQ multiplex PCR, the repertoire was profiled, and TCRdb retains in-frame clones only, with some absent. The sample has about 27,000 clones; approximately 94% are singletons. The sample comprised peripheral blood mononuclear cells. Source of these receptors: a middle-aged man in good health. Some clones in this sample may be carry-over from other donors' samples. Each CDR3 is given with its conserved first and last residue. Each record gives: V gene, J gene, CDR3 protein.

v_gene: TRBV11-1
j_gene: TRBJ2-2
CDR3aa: CASSLAGWGSTGELFF

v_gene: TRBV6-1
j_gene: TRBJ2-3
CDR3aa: CASSGSSGGDTDTQYF

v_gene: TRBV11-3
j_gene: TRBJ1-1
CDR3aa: CASSLDGRGGNTEAFF

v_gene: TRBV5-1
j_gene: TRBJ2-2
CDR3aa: CASSLVLAGETGELFF

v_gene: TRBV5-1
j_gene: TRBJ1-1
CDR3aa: CASSPREGTEAFF

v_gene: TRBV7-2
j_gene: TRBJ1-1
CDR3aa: CASSLVAGESEAFF

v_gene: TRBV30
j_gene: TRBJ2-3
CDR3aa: CAWRSGPSTDTQYF

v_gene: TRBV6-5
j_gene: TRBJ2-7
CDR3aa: CASSLKNRAHYEQYF

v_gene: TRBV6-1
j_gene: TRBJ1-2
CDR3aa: CASSGRGLPNSNYGYTF

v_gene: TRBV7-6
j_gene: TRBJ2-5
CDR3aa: CASSPHQETQYF